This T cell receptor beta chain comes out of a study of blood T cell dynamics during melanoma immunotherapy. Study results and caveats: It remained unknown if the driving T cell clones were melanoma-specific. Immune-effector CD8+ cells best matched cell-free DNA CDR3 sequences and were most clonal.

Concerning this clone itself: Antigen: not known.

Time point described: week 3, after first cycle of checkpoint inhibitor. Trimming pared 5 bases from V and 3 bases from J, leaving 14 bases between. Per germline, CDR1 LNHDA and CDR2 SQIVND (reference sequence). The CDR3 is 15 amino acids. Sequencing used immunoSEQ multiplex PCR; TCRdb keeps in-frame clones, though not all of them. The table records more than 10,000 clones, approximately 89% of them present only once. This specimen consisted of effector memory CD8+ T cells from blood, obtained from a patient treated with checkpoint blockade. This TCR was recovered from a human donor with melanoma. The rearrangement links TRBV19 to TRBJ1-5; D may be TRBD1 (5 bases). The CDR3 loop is CASSWTGAPNQPQHF. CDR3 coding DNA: TGTGCCAGTAGTTGGACCGGGGCCCCCAATCAGCCCCAGCATTTT.